The rows below give T cell receptor beta chains drawn from one sample of a study of CD8 T cells in ankylosing spondylitis. TCRdb reprocessed the 5' RACE reads with MiXCR, giving one entry per CDR3 protein. The sample shows 150,000 to 200,000 distinct CDR3 sequences, around a sixth of them seen only once. Sequencing was carried out using blood, either unsorted or a sorted T cell fraction (not recorded which). The receptors derive from a male donor aged 5 to 29 with ankylosing spondylitis or in good health (not recorded which). CDR3s include the opening cysteine and the closing phenylalanine or tryptophan. A D gene is named only where the DNA matches it firmly. The size of a clone is reported for some rows only, either as once, few or many, or as a class for expanded clones.

CDR3	DNA	J	size	D	V
CASSQEGSDKVQETQYF	TGTGCCAGCAGCCAAGAAGGGTCGGACAAGGTCCAGGAGACCCAGTACTTC	TRBJ2-5	many	.	TRBV4-2
CSAGGTGELFF	TGCAGCGCCGGTGGCACCGGGGAGCTGTTTTTT	TRBJ2-2	.	.	TRBV29-1
CASSQVTGGGLEQFF	TGCGCCAGCAGCCAAGTGACGGGAGGCGGGCTTGAGCAGTTTTTC	TRBJ2-1	.	TRBD2	TRBV4-3
CSDGQVNTEAFF	TGCAGCGACGGACAGGTGAACACTGAAGCTTTCTTT	TRBJ1-1	many	TRBD1	TRBV29-1
CASSLEFGNTNEQFF	TGCGCCAGCAGCTTGGAGTTCGGGAATACGAATGAGCAGTTCTTC	TRBJ2-1	many	.	TRBV5-1
CSARGGSGTYEQYF	TGCAGTGCTAGAGGCGGGAGTGGAACATACGAGCAGTACTTC	TRBJ2-7	many	TRBD2	TRBV20-1
CASSEPGGIGYTF	TGTGCCAGCAGTGAACCGGGAGGGATAGGCTACACCTTC	TRBJ1-2	many	.	TRBV6-1
CASSFQGLGEDTQYF	TGTGCCAGCAGTTTTCAGGGGTTAGGAGAAGATACGCAGTATTTT	TRBJ2-3	many	.	TRBV27
CASSDLGRMNTEAFF	TGCGCCAGCAGTGATTTGGGCAGAATGAACACTGAAGCTTTCTTT	TRBJ1-1	few	.	TRBV10-1
CASSLLGSESGANVLTF	TGTGCCAGCAGCTTGTTGGGGTCGGAATCTGGGGCCAACGTCCTGACTTTC	TRBJ2-6	many	.	TRBV5-6
CASSHEPMTSGSNEQFF	TGCGCCAGCAGCCATGAACCGATGACTAGCGGGTCGAATGAGCAGTTCTTC	TRBJ2-1	many	TRBD2	TRBV4-1
CASGEAPYNEQFF	TGTGCCAGCGGGGAGGCCCCCTACAATGAGCAGTTCTTC	TRBJ2-1	many	.	TRBV12-3/TRBV12-4
CASRPYTGELFF	TGTGCCAGCAGGCCCTACACCGGGGAGCTGTTTTTT	TRBJ2-2	many	.	TRBV28
CASSLRQGALSGANVLTF	TGTGCCAGCAGCTTACGACAGGGCGCTCTCTCTGGGGCCAACGTCCTGACTTTC	TRBJ2-6	many	TRBD1	TRBV7-8
CASSQVGGTGGSPLHF	TGCGCCAGCAGCCAAGTGGGGGGGACCGGGGGTTCACCCCTCCACTTT	TRBJ1-6	many	.	TRBV4-1
CASSLMGPNNSPLHF	TGTGCCAGCAGTTTAATGGGGCCGAATAATTCACCCCTCCACTTT	TRBJ1-6	many	.	TRBV12-3/TRBV12-4
CASSYHTTGGYGGYTF	TGTGCCAGCAGTTACCACACGACAGGGGGCTATGGGGGCTACACCTTC	TRBJ1-2	many	TRBD1	TRBV6-5
CASSLGLDKAEQFF	TGTGCCAGCAGCTTAGGACTGGACAAGGCTGAGCAGTTCTTC	TRBJ2-1	.	.	TRBV7-7
CASRILAGGLEETQYF	TGTGCCAGCAGAATTCTAGCGGGAGGCCTGGAAGAGACCCAGTACTTC	TRBJ2-5	many	TRBD2	TRBV12-3/TRBV12-4
CATSGRERGSNQPQHF	TGTGCCACCAGTGGTCGGGAGCGTGGGAGCAATCAGCCCCAGCATTTT	TRBJ1-5	many	.	TRBV24-1
CAISEWGYEQYF	TGTGCCATCAGTGAGTGGGGGTACGAGCAGTACTTC	TRBJ2-7	.	.	TRBV10-3
CASSQAPSGGPTDTQYF	TGCGCCAGCAGCCAGGCACCTAGCGGGGGACCCACAGATACGCAGTATTTT	TRBJ2-3	.	TRBD2	TRBV4-3
CATRSEEGIVDTQYF	TGTGCCACACGTAGCGAGGAGGGGATCGTGGATACGCAGTATTTT	TRBJ2-3	many	.	TRBV10-3
CASSLGQARYEQYF	TGTGCCAGCAGTCTGGGACAGGCTAGATACGAGCAGTACTTC	TRBJ2-7	many	TRBD1	TRBV27
CSAREGSGRAFF	TGCAGTGCTAGAGAAGGGTCAGGGCGAGCTTTCTTT	TRBJ1-1	many	.	TRBV20-1
CASSLAGQGSGNTIYF	TGTGCCAGCAGCTTAGCGGGACAGGGCTCTGGAAACACCATATATTTT	TRBJ1-3	many	TRBD1	TRBV7-9
CASSHGTASYNEQFF	TGTGCCAGCAGCCACGGGACAGCCTCCTACAATGAGCAGTTCTTC	TRBJ2-1	many	TRBD1	TRBV27
CASSLAPGQETSYNSPLHF	TGTGCCAGCAGCTTAGCGCCTGGACAGGAGACCTCCTATAATTCACCCCTCCACTTT	TRBJ1-6	many	TRBD1	TRBV7-6
CASSRTVNQPQHF	TGTGCCAGCAGTCGGACGGTAAATCAGCCCCAGCATTTT	TRBJ1-5	many	.	TRBV12-3/TRBV12-4
CASSHSDRNYEQYF	TGTGCCAGCAGTCATTCAGACCGTAACTACGAGCAGTACTTC	TRBJ2-7	many	.	TRBV7-9
CASIRRRINSPLHF	TGTGCCAGCATCCGAAGACGGATTAATTCACCCCTCCACTTT	TRBJ1-6	many	.	TRBV7-2
CASSKSGTGGHEQYF	TGTGCCAGCAGTAAATCCGGGACAGGGGGCCACGAGCAGTACTTC	TRBJ2-7	many	TRBD1	TRBV12-3/TRBV12-4
CASSTSQGKNYNEQFF	TGTGCCAGCAGCACCTCACAGGGAAAGAATTACAATGAGCAGTTCTTC	TRBJ2-1	.	.	TRBV7-9
CSARGTTEDTQYF	TGCAGTGCTAGAGGGACTACTGAAGATACGCAGTATTTT	TRBJ2-3	.	.	TRBV20-1
CASSPGIGGNTEAFF	TGTGCCAGCAGCCCCGGGATAGGGGGGAACACTGAAGCTTTCTTT	TRBJ1-1	many	.	TRBV5-6
CASSEPGFGNTIYF	TGTGCCAGCAGTGAACCCGGCTTTGGAAACACCATATATTTT	TRBJ1-3	many	.	TRBV6-1
CASSLGPGGDNEQFF	TGCGCCAGCAGCTTGGGGCCAGGGGGGGACAATGAGCAGTTCTTC	TRBJ2-1	many	.	TRBV5-1
CSARARDSYEQYF	TGCAGTGCTAGGGCCCGAGACTCCTACGAGCAGTACTTC	TRBJ2-7	many	.	TRBV20-1
CASSQDVEVAGLYEQYF	TGCGCCAGCAGCCAAGATGTTGAGGTAGCGGGATTGTACGAGCAGTACTTC	TRBJ2-7	many	TRBD2	TRBV4-3
CSPKGLHNEQFF	TGCAGCCCAAAGGGACTGCACAATGAGCAGTTCTTC	TRBJ2-1	.	.	TRBV29-1
CASSQGVGRGGGQFF	TGTGCCAGCAGCCAAGGGGTCGGCAGGGGAGGTGGGCAGTTCTTC	TRBJ2-1	many	.	TRBV3-1
CASSLPSGKEQYF	TGTGCCAGCAGTTTACCTAGCGGGAAGGAGCAGTACTTC	TRBJ2-7	.	TRBD2	TRBV12-3/TRBV12-4
CASSIPGNTDTQYF	TGTGCCAGCAGCATTCCTGGAAACACAGATACGCAGTATTTT	TRBJ2-3	many	.	TRBV7-2
CASSFYLAGGNYEQYF	TGTGCCAGCAGCTTCTACCTAGCGGGAGGGAACTACGAGCAGTACTTC	TRBJ2-7	.	TRBD2	TRBV7-2
CASSFNRGSYEQYF	TGTGCCAGCAGCTTCAACAGGGGCTCCTACGAGCAGTACTTC	TRBJ2-7	many	TRBD1	TRBV7-2
CASSIRGIANTGELFF	TGTGCCAGTAGTATACGAGGGATCGCGAACACCGGGGAGCTGTTTTTT	TRBJ2-2	.	.	TRBV19
CASSLGSSNEQFF	TGTGCCAGCAGCTTGGGCTCCAGCAATGAGCAGTTCTTC	TRBJ2-1	.	.	TRBV5-4
CASSLTGTGGYNEQFF	TGTGCCAGCAGCTTGACCGGGACAGGGGGATACAATGAGCAGTTCTTC	TRBJ2-1	.	TRBD1	TRBV7-2